Described below is a single T cell receptor (beta chain) sequence and its context. Its antigen target is currently unknown. It has no much larger one-base neighbor in the sample; base qualities were not kept. These data originate in a study of glioma-infiltrating T cells after dendritic cell vaccination (dated by TCRdb to the mid-2010s). For context, the study as a whole: Of the approximately 15 glioblastoma patients in the cohort, all drawn from Phase I and II dendritic cell vaccination trials, 9 were newly diagnosed and 6 had recurrent disease. The vaccine was prepared from monocyte-derived dendritic cells that were cultured for around 7 days with IL-4 and GM-CSF and then pulsed overnight with autologous tumor lysate. Each patient was given three intradermal dendritic cell vaccine injections, spaced two weeks apart, in the arm below the axilla. In glioblastoma patients vaccinated with dendritic cells, deep sequencing of TCR beta CDR3 regions served to measure tumor-infiltrating lymphocyte content and to compare repertoires between tumor and blood. Survival after dendritic cell vaccination was correlated with TCR sequencing metrics, including TIL content and tumor-blood repertoire overlap. Between the early 2000s and the early 2010s, the patients were given dendritic cell vaccination pulsed with autologous tumor lysate.

Here is what the overall study found, with its caveats: The cohort was small and heterogeneous, and full blood and tumor sets were available for few patients, with initial-recurrent tumor pairs available for even fewer patients. After dendritic cell vaccination, a higher estimated pretreatment TIL content predicted longer time to progression and overall survival. TCR clonality showed no direct relationship with survival, which suggests that a diverse polyclonal response may matter. The three-group TCR overlap response model was described as speculative and requiring prospective validation.

Using the immunoSEQ assay, TCRB CDR3 regions were amplified from 1.5 to 2 micrograms of genomic DNA, or from all available DNA when less than that was on hand. Multiplex PCR used 60 forward primers for TCR V beta segments and 13 reverse primers for J beta segments. To estimate reads per starting template, synthetic control templates were spiked into each sample at limiting dilution. The Illumina HiSeq System generated 87 bp sequencing reads. Under the source paper's analysis protocol: PCR and sequencing errors were removed by a nearest neighbor algorithm that merged closely related sequences. TCR overlap was defined as the percentage of unique tumor TCR beta sequences that were also present in the same patient's peripheral blood. Here the immuneACCESS table is served through TCRdb, limited to in-frame sequences with V and J called. Missing clones are a known gap in these copies; in checked studies unresolved V genes cover under half, and the rest lacks a known reason. The V and J calls and the clone size are those of that table, but D and trimming were determined from the DNA. The sample table lists 110,000 or so clones, around 90% of them with a count of one. The ten largest clones add up to roughly 2.8% of the sample.

What the time point label conveys for this sample: after dendritic cell vaccination, including at tumor progression/relapse. Patients were selected on the basis of adequate residual fresh-frozen tumor tissue and more than two years of available survival data. Molecular status otherwise varied across the glioblastoma patients, but none of them carried an isocitrate dehydrogenase mutation. PBMC were collected before vaccination, two weeks after the third vaccination, and at tumor progression when it occurred. The Qiagen DNeasy Blood extraction Kit was used to extract genomic DNA. The CDR3 holds 15 amino acids from the cysteine to the phenylalanine. Solely the CDR3 DNA is kept, with 45 bases framed from the first base. The germline V gene supplies CDR1 SNHLY and CDR2 FYNNEI. V and J lose 4 bases and 0 bases, and a span of 9 bases separates them.

The sequence was obtained from a human donor with glioblastoma. The chain uses TRBV2 and TRBJ1-4; the D segment could be TRBD1, given 5 matching bases. The sequencing here drew on blood, taken after dendritic cell vaccination. The CDR3 has the sequence CASSVDRATNEKLFF. The DNA is as follows: TGTGCCAGCAGTGTTGACAGAGCAACTAATGAAAAACTGTTTTTT.